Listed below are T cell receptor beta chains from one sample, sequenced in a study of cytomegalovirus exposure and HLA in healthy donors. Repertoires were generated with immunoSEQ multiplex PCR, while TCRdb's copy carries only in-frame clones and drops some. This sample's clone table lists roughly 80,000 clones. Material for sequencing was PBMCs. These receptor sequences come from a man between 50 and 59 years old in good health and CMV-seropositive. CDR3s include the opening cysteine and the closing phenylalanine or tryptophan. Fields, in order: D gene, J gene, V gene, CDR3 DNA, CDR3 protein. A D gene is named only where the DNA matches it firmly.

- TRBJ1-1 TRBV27 TGTGCCAGCAGAACTTATTCAGGGCCAAACACTGAAGCTTTCTTT CASRTYSGPNTEAFF
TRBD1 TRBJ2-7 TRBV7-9 TGTGCCAGCAGCCGGGGACAGGGAGCGACCTACGAGCAGTACTTC CASSRGQGATYEQYF
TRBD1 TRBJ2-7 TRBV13 TGTGCCAGCAGCCCCAACTCCCGACAGGGGCGGGACGAGCAGTACTTC CASSPNSRQGRDEQYF
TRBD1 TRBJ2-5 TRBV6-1 TGTGCCAGCAGTCGCGACAGGGTCCAAGAGACCCAGTACTTC CASSRDRVQETQYF
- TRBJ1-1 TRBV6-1 TGTGCCAGCACGGGACAACAGAACACTGAAGCTTTCTTT CASTGQQNTEAFF
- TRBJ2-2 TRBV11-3 TGTGCCAGCAGCTTAAGGCAGGCGAACACCGGGGAGCTGTTTTTT CASSLRQANTGELFF
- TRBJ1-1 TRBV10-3 TGTGCCATCAGTGGCTATGGACAGTCTGGGAACACTGAAGCTTTCTTT CAISGYGQSGNTEAFF
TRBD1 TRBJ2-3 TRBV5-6 TGTGCCAGCAGCCTCGGGACAGGGCGGCCAGATACGCAGTATTTT CASSLGTGRPDTQYF
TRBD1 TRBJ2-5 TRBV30 TGTGCCTGGACCAAAGGGACAGAAGAGACCCAGTACTTC CAWTKGTEETQYF
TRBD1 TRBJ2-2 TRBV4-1 TGCGCCAGCAGCCAAATACAGGGGTTCAACACCGGGGAGCTGTTTTTT CASSQIQGFNTGELFF
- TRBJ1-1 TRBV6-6 TGTGCCAGCAGTGAGTTGGGGAGGACTGAAGCTTTCTTT CASSELGRTEAFF
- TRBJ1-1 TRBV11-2 TGTGCCACTCAAGCTCCGTTCGGTATATCGGAAGCTTTCTTT CATQAPFGISEAFF